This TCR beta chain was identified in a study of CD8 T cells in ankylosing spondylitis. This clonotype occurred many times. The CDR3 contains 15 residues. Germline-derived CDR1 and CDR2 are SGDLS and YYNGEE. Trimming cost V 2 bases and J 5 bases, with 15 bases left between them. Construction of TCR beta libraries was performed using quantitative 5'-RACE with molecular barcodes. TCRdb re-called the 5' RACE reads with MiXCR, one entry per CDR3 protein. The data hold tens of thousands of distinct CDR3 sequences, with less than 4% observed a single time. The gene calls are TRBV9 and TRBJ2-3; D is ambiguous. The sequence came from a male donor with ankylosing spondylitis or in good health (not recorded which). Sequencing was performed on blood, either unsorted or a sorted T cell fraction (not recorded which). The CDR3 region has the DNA TGTGCCAGCAGCGTGGGCCAATTGCAAGAAGATACGCAGTATTTT. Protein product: CASSVGQLQEDTQYF.